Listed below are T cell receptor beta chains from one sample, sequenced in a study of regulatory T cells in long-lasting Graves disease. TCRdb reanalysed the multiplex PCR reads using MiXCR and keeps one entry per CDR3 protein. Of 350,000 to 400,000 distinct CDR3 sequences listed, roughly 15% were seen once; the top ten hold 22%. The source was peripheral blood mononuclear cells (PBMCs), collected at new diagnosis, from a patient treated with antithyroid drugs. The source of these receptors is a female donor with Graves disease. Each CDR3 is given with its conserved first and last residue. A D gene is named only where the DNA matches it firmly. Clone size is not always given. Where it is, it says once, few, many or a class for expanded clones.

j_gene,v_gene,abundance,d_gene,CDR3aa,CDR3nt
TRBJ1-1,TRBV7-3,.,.,CASSPKGGQSYTEAFF,TGTGCCAGCAGCCCCAAAGGAGGACAGTCCTACACTGAAGCTTTCTTT
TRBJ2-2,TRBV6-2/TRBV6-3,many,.,CASSYSYRRRNTGELFF,TGTGCCAGCAGTTACTCATACAGGCGGAGGAACACCGGGGAGCTGTTTTTT
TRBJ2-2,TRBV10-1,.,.,CASQIGAGELFF,TGCGCCTCCCAGATCGGGGCCGGGGAGCTGTTTTTT
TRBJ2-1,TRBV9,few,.,CASSVLSLNPNNEQFF,TGTGCCAGCAGCGTACTTAGCCTCAATCCAAACAATGAGCAGTTCTTC
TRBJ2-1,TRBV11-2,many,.,CASSGEMSYNEQFF,TGTGCCAGCAGCGGAGAAATGTCCTACAATGAGCAGTTCTTC
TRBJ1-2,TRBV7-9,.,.,CASSLIRPPGGYTF,TGTGCCAGCAGCTTAATACGACCCCCGGGGGGCTACACCTTC
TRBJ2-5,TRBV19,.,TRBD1,CAVRDSKETQYF,TGTGCCGTCCGGGACAGCAAAGAGACCCAGTACTTC
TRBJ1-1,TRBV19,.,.,CASSIGGGVRTEAFF,TGTGCCAGTAGTATAGGTGGGGGGGTAAGAACTGAAGCTTTCTTT
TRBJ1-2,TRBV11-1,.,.,CASSLGHRNYGYTF,TGTGCCAGCAGCTTAGGGCACAGGAACTATGGCTACACCTTC
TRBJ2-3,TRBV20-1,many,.,CSASAPGSTDTQYF,TGCAGTGCTAGTGCCCCGGGCAGTACAGATACGCAGTATTTT
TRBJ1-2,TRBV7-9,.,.,CASSFGGRSNYGYTF,TGTGCCAGCAGCTTCGGGGGCAGATCTAACTATGGCTACACCTTC
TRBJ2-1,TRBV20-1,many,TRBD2,CSARSGGAANEQFF,TGCAGTGCTAGGAGCGGGGGGGCGGCGAATGAGCAGTTCTTC
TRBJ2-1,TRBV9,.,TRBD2,CASSVRREGEWNEQFF,TGTGCCAGCAGCGTACGGCGGGAGGGCGAATGGAATGAGCAGTTCTTC
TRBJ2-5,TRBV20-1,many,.,CSARVTVEETQYF,TGCAGTGCTAGAGTTACGGTCGAAGAGACCCAGTACTTC
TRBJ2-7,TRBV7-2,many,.,CASSDNPPPNPYEQYF,TGTGCCAGCAGCGACAACCCACCGCCCAACCCATACGAGCAGTACTTC
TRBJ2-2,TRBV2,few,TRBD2,CASSEGAILAGDSTGELFF,TGTGCCAGCAGTGAAGGAGCGATACTAGCGGGAGATAGCACCGGGGAGCTGTTTTTT
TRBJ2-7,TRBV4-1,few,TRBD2,CASSPPGGPYEQYF,TGCGCCAGCAGCCCTCCGGGAGGGCCGTACGAGCAGTACTTC
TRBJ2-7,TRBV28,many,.,CASRDSALYEQYF,TGTGCCAGCAGGGACAGTGCACTCTACGAGCAGTACTTC
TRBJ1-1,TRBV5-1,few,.,CASSLGWGGSTEAFF,TGTGCCAGCAGCCTGGGTTGGGGGGGGAGCACTGAAGCTTTCTTT
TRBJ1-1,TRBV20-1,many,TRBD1,CSASLQGTEAFF,TGCAGTGCTAGTTTACAGGGGACTGAAGCTTTCTTT
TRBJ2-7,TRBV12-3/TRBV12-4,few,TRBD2,CASSLLAGEDEQYF,TGTGCCAGCAGTCTACTAGCGGGAGAGGACGAGCAGTACTTC
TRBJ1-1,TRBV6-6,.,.,CASSYSTRPDTEAFF,TGTGCCAGCAGTTACTCGACCCGCCCCGACACTGAAGCTTTCTTT
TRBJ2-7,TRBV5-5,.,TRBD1,CASSFADRGQMGDEQYF,TGTGCCAGCAGCTTTGCGGACAGGGGGCAAATGGGGGACGAGCAGTACTTC
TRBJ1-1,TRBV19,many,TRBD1,CASSIDRQGTNTEAFF,TGTGCCAGTAGTATAGACCGACAGGGTACGAACACTGAAGCTTTCTTT
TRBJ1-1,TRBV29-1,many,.,CSGSRGWGTEAFF,TGCAGCGGATCCAGGGGATGGGGCACTGAAGCTTTCTTT
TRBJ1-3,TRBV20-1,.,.,CSGGGRGASNTIYF,TGCAGTGGCGGGGGCAGGGGAGCTTCAAACACCATATATTTT
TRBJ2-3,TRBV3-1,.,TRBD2,CASSPGTSGGTPSTDTQYF,TGTGCCAGCAGCCCGGGGACTAGCGGGGGGACCCCTAGCACAGATACGCAGTATTTT
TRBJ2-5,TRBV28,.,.,CASSRQYQETQYF,TGTGCCAGCAGCAGACAGTACCAAGAGACCCAGTACTTC
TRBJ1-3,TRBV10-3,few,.,CAISEGQRATNTIYF,TGTGCCATCAGTGAGGGGCAAAGGGCGACAAACACCATATATTTT
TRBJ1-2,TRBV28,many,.,CASSRGGWGYTF,TGTGCCAGCAGCCGAGGTGGATGGGGCTACACCTTC
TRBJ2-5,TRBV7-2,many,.,CASSGSGVTQETQYF,TGTGCCAGCAGCGGGAGTGGGGTCACCCAAGAGACCCAGTACTTC
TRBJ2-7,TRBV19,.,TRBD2,CASSETSGGSWVEQYF,TGTGCCAGTAGTGAGACTAGCGGGGGGTCATGGGTCGAGCAGTACTTC
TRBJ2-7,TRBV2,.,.,CASRGTSTSYEQYF,TGTGCCAGCAGGGGGACATCCACGTCCTACGAGCAGTACTTC
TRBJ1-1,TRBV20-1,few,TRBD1,CSADRGLGTEAFF,TGCAGTGCGGACAGGGGTTTGGGCACTGAAGCTTTCTTT
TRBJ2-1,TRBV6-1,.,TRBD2,CASRREIYNEQFF,TGTGCCAGCAGGCGGGAGATCTACAATGAGCAGTTCTTC
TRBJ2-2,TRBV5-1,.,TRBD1,CAGPGDRGKTGELFF,TGCGCCGGCCCGGGGGACAGGGGAAAAACCGGGGAGCTGTTTTTT
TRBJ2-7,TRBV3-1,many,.,CASSPRGRVSEQYF,TGTGCCAGCAGCCCCCGAGGACGGGTGAGCGAGCAGTACTTC
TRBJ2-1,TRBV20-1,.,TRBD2,CSAREGPSRTSGGYNEQFF,TGCAGTGCTAGAGAGGGGCCATCCCGGACTAGCGGGGGTTACAATGAGCAGTTCTTC
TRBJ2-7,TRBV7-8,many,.,CASSETGRGEQYF,TGTGCCAGCTCGGAGACAGGTCGGGGCGAGCAGTACTTC
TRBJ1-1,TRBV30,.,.,CAWSRRGTEAFF,TGTGCCTGGAGTAGGCGGGGCACTGAAGCTTTCTTT
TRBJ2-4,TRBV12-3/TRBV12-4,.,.,CASSIGAPLVQYF,TGTGCCAGCAGTATCGGAGCCCCTCTTGTTCAGTACTTC